Listed below are T cell receptor beta chains from one sample, sequenced in a study of OX40 agonist ivuxolimab in advanced cancers. Only in-frame clones appear in the TCRdb table, and some are missing; sequencing was by immunoSEQ multiplex PCR. The sample contains about 73,000 clones, 90% of which appear only once. Sequenced here: CD4+ or CD8+ T cells sorted from blood, sampled in a trial of the OX40 agonist ivuxolimab. The receptors stem from an adult with an advanced solid tumor such as melanoma, head and neck, liver or kidney cancer. The CDR3 runs from the conserved cysteine through the conserved F or W. Each record gives: V gene, D gene, clone size, J gene, CDR3 DNA, CDR3 protein. D genes are given only for firm matches. Only part of the rows carry a size: once, few, many, or a class if the clone is expanded.

v_gene: TRBV6-5
d_gene: .
abundance: .
j_gene: TRBJ2-7
CDR3nt: TGTGCCAGCAGCCGCCGCGAGAGGGGCTCCTACGAGCAGTACTTC
CDR3aa: CASSRRERGSYEQYF

v_gene: TRBV2
d_gene: .
abundance: .
j_gene: TRBJ1-4
CDR3nt: TGTGCCAGCAGTGAAGGTATAGGGAATGGTCGGGAAAAACTGTTTTTT
CDR3aa: CASSEGIGNGREKLFF

v_gene: TRBV30
d_gene: .
abundance: .
j_gene: TRBJ2-1
CDR3nt: TGTGCCTGGAGTGAGACTAGGAGAGGGAACAATGAGCAGTTCTTC
CDR3aa: CAWSETRRGNNEQFF

v_gene: TRBV10-3
d_gene: TRBD1
abundance: .
j_gene: TRBJ1-2
CDR3nt: TGTGCCATAGGGGACAGCCCGGCTAACTATGGCTACACCTTC
CDR3aa: CAIGDSPANYGYTF

v_gene: TRBV28
d_gene: .
abundance: .
j_gene: TRBJ1-5
CDR3nt: TGTGCCAGCAGTTACAATATTAGGGGCAATCAGCCCCAGCATTTT
CDR3aa: CASSYNIRGNQPQHF

v_gene: TRBV28
d_gene: .
abundance: .
j_gene: TRBJ2-1
CDR3nt: TGTGCCAGCAGTGGGGGAGGAGGATGGAACAATGAGCAGTTCTTC
CDR3aa: CASSGGGGWNNEQFF

v_gene: TRBV5-6
d_gene: .
abundance: .
j_gene: TRBJ2-5
CDR3nt: TGTGCCAGCAGCGCTCGGGAGACCCAGTACTTC
CDR3aa: CASSARETQYF

v_gene: TRBV5-1
d_gene: .
abundance: .
j_gene: TRBJ1-4
CDR3nt: TGCGCCAGCAGCATCAGCTCAACTAATGAAAAACTGTTTTTT
CDR3aa: CASSISSTNEKLFF

v_gene: TRBV6-6
d_gene: .
abundance: .
j_gene: TRBJ1-2
CDR3nt: TGTGCCAGCAGACAACAGGGAACTAACTATGGCTACACCTTC
CDR3aa: CASRQQGTNYGYTF

v_gene: TRBV27
d_gene: TRBD2
abundance: .
j_gene: TRBJ2-5
CDR3nt: TGTGCCAAAAGTGGACTAGCGGGATTGAAAGAGACCCAGTACTTC
CDR3aa: CAKSGLAGLKETQYF

v_gene: TRBV5-4
d_gene: .
abundance: .
j_gene: TRBJ2-7
CDR3nt: TGTGCCAGCAGCACCCGGGACGGTACCTACGAGCAGTACTTC
CDR3aa: CASSTRDGTYEQYF

v_gene: TRBV11-2
d_gene: .
abundance: .
j_gene: TRBJ2-7
CDR3nt: TGTGCCAGCAGCCCTTTGACAGAGCAGTACTTC
CDR3aa: CASSPLTEQYF

v_gene: TRBV19
d_gene: TRBD1
abundance: .
j_gene: TRBJ2-5
CDR3nt: TGTGCCAGTACCCGGACAGGCTCGGCTCAAGAGACCCAGTACTTC
CDR3aa: CASTRTGSAQETQYF

v_gene: TRBV19
d_gene: .
abundance: .
j_gene: TRBJ2-4
CDR3nt: TGTGCCACCAGAGGGGCAGGCATTGGGGCGGGAAACATTCAGTACTTC
CDR3aa: CATRGAGIGAGNIQYF

v_gene: TRBV15
d_gene: TRBD2
abundance: .
j_gene: TRBJ2-2
CDR3nt: TGTGCCACCAGCAGAGTAGCGGGAGTGCTCACCGGGGAGCTGTTTTTT
CDR3aa: CATSRVAGVLTGELFF

v_gene: TRBV5-4
d_gene: .
abundance: .
j_gene: TRBJ2-5
CDR3nt: TGTGCCAGCAGCTCGTCCCAAGAGACCCAGTACTTC
CDR3aa: CASSSSQETQYF

v_gene: TRBV11-2
d_gene: TRBD2
abundance: .
j_gene: TRBJ2-2
CDR3nt: TGTGCCAGCAGCTCGCCATCCGGGACTAGGAGGGTCGGGGAGCTGTTTTTT
CDR3aa: CASSSPSGTRRVGELFF

v_gene: TRBV7-2
d_gene: .
abundance: .
j_gene: TRBJ1-4
CDR3nt: TGTGCCAGCAGCTTAGGGTTGGGAAATGAAAAACTGTTTTTT
CDR3aa: CASSLGLGNEKLFF

v_gene: TRBV18
d_gene: TRBD2
abundance: few
j_gene: TRBJ2-1
CDR3nt: TGTGCCAGCTCACCACTGGCGGGGACTAGCGGGAGGGCACCTGAGCAGTTCTTC
CDR3aa: CASSPLAGTSGRAPEQFF

v_gene: TRBV28
d_gene: .
abundance: .
j_gene: TRBJ2-2
CDR3nt: TGTGCCAGCGTTGCGGGCGGGGAGCTGTTTTTT
CDR3aa: CASVAGGELFF

v_gene: TRBV5-1
d_gene: TRBD2
abundance: .
j_gene: TRBJ2-1
CDR3nt: TGCGCCAGCAGCTTGGGTGGACTAGCGGGAGGCCACAATGAGCAGTTCTTC
CDR3aa: CASSLGGLAGGHNEQFF

v_gene: TRBV9
d_gene: .
abundance: .
j_gene: TRBJ2-3
CDR3nt: TGTGCCAGCAGTGCCGTGGGCACAGATACGCAGTATTTT
CDR3aa: CASSAVGTDTQYF

v_gene: TRBV7-9
d_gene: .
abundance: .
j_gene: TRBJ2-3
CDR3nt: TGTGCCAGCAGCCGAGGACGGAGAGATCTCACAGATACGCAGTATTTT
CDR3aa: CASSRGRRDLTDTQYF

v_gene: TRBV6-1
d_gene: .
abundance: .
j_gene: TRBJ1-6
CDR3nt: TGTGCCAGCAGTTCAAGTCAGGGAGATTCACCCCTCCACTTT
CDR3aa: CASSSSQGDSPLHF

v_gene: TRBV6-6
d_gene: .
abundance: .
j_gene: TRBJ2-3
CDR3nt: TGTGCCAGCAGGGGAGAGGATACGCAGTATTTT
CDR3aa: CASRGEDTQYF

v_gene: TRBV27
d_gene: .
abundance: .
j_gene: TRBJ1-2
CDR3nt: TGTGCCAGCAGTTTATCGTACCCCGGTCGACAGCTCTCTAACTATGGCTACACCTTC
CDR3aa: CASSLSYPGRQLSNYGYTF

v_gene: TRBV5-1
d_gene: TRBD1
abundance: .
j_gene: TRBJ2-1
CDR3nt: TGCGCCAGCAGACGGGGACAGGGCCGGTACAATGAGCAGTTCTTC
CDR3aa: CASRRGQGRYNEQFF

v_gene: TRBV5-6
d_gene: .
abundance: .
j_gene: TRBJ2-5
CDR3nt: TGTGCCACCACCCGGATCGGCCCACAAGAGACCCAGTACTTC
CDR3aa: CATTRIGPQETQYF

v_gene: TRBV7-9
d_gene: TRBD2
abundance: once
j_gene: TRBJ2-2
CDR3nt: TGTGCCAGCATCCTAGCGGCTAGCGGGACGAACACCGGGGAGCTGTTTTTT
CDR3aa: CASILAASGTNTGELFF

v_gene: TRBV29-1
d_gene: TRBD2
abundance: once
j_gene: TRBJ2-1
CDR3nt: TGCAGCGTTCGGGGGGGGGTGAGTGGCAGCTCCTACAATGAGCAGTTCTTC
CDR3aa: CSVRGGVSGSSYNEQFF

v_gene: TRBV10-1
d_gene: .
abundance: once
j_gene: TRBJ2-7
CDR3nt: TGCGCCAGCAGTGGGCCACCTCCCCGGGGGATCTCCTACGAGCAGTACTTC
CDR3aa: CASSGPPPRGISYEQYF

v_gene: TRBV10-3
d_gene: TRBD1
abundance: .
j_gene: TRBJ2-6
CDR3nt: TGTGCCATCAGTGGAGACAGGGTACGAAGCTCTGGGGCCAACGTCCTGACTTTC
CDR3aa: CAISGDRVRSSGANVLTF

v_gene: TRBV7-2
d_gene: .
abundance: once
j_gene: TRBJ1-5
CDR3nt: TGTGCCAGCAGCGTAACAGGGCCCCATCAGCCCCAGCATTTT
CDR3aa: CASSVTGPHQPQHF

v_gene: TRBV30
d_gene: .
abundance: .
j_gene: TRBJ1-2
CDR3nt: TGTGCCTGGACCAGTAAGGGTGGCTATGGCTACACCTTC
CDR3aa: CAWTSKGGYGYTF

v_gene: TRBV19
d_gene: .
abundance: .
j_gene: TRBJ2-7
CDR3nt: TGTGCCAGTAGTACCCGGACGGGCAGGTACGAGCAGTACTTC
CDR3aa: CASSTRTGRYEQYF

v_gene: TRBV5-6
d_gene: .
abundance: .
j_gene: TRBJ2-5
CDR3nt: TGTGCCAGCAGAGCGACCCCGGGGGCCCAGTACTTC
CDR3aa: CASRATPGAQYF

v_gene: TRBV9
d_gene: .
abundance: .
j_gene: TRBJ2-2
CDR3nt: TGTGCCAGCACCGAGAGGGGGGCTGGCGGGGAGCTGTTTTTT
CDR3aa: CASTERGAGGELFF

v_gene: TRBV7-2
d_gene: .
abundance: once
j_gene: TRBJ1-5
CDR3nt: TGTGCCAGCAGCTTTAGGACAGACAATCAGCCCCAGCATTTT
CDR3aa: CASSFRTDNQPQHF

v_gene: TRBV30
d_gene: TRBD2
abundance: few
j_gene: TRBJ2-1
CDR3nt: TGTGCCTGGAGTAAGGGACTAGCGGGAGAGGATGAGCAGTTCTTC
CDR3aa: CAWSKGLAGEDEQFF

v_gene: TRBV15
d_gene: TRBD2
abundance: .
j_gene: TRBJ2-5
CDR3nt: TGTGCCACCAGCGGGGACCGGGGACTAGCGGGAGGGTTCCAAGAGACCCAGTACTTC
CDR3aa: CATSGDRGLAGGFQETQYF

v_gene: TRBV14
d_gene: TRBD2
abundance: .
j_gene: TRBJ2-5
CDR3nt: TGTGCCAGCTCACTGGGGGACAAGACTAGCGGGGCTCAAGAGACCCAGTACTTC
CDR3aa: CASSLGDKTSGAQETQYF

v_gene: TRBV7-3
d_gene: .
abundance: .
j_gene: TRBJ2-5
CDR3nt: TGTGCCAGCAGCCGGGGCCCAAAAGAGACCCAGTACTTC
CDR3aa: CASSRGPKETQYF

v_gene: TRBV7-9
d_gene: .
abundance: .
j_gene: TRBJ2-2
CDR3nt: TGTGCCAGCAGTGTGGCAATTACCGGGGAGCTGTTTTTT
CDR3aa: CASSVAITGELFF